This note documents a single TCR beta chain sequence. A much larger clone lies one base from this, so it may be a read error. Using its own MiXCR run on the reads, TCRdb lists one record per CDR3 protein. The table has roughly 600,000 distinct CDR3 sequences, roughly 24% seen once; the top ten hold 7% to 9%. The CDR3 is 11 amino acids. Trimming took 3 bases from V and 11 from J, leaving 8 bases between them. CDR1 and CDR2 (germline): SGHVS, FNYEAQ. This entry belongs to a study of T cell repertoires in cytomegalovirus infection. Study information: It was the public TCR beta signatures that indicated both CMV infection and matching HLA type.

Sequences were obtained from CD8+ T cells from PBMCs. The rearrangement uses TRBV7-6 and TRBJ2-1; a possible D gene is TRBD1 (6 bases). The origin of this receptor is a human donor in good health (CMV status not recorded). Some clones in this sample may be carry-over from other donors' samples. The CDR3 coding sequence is TGTGCCAGCAGCTTCGGACAGAAGCAGTTCTTC. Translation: CASSFGQKQFF.